These 30 T cell receptor beta chains were sequenced from one sample in a study of T cells in Graves' hyperthyroidism and ophthalmopathy. Amplification targeted TCR beta CDR3 regions from RNA transcripts. Carried out on the TCR CDR3, a first-round RT-PCR used the HTBI primer set. TCRdb reanalysed the multiplex PCR reads using MiXCR and keeps one entry per CDR3 protein. Among over 400,000 distinct CDR3 sequences listed, around a fifth were seen once. Specimen: blood. The receptors come from a woman aged 70-85 years with Graves' ophthalmopathy.

The chain uses TRBV20-1 and TRBJ2-3; 7 bases are a match to TRBD2. V lost 1 base and J lost 1; bases outside the gene matches: 5. Per germline, CDR1 DFQATT and CDR2 SNEGSKA (reference sequence). This CDR3 is 15 amino acids long. This CDR3 is CSARGRAGGTDTQYF. The CDR3 nucleotides are TGCAGTGCTAGAGGACGTGCGGGAGGCACAGATACGCAGTATTTT.

This clonotype was counted at least ten times. The rearrangement links TRBV6-1 to TRBJ1-5; D unresolved. Germline loops: CDR1 MNHNS, CDR2 SASEGT. With 5 bases removed from V and 0 bases from J, the gap between germline ends came to 8 bases. CDR3 length: 14 residues. CDR3 sequence reads: CASSKSSSNQPQHF. In DNA, the CDR3 is TGTGCCAGCAGTAAATCTAGTAGCAATCAGCCCCAGCATTTT.

Ten or more counts support this clonotype. The chain employs TRBV5-1 and TRBJ1-1; unclear D gene. The germline gives CDR1 SGHRS, CDR2 YFSETQ. This CDR3 has 15 residues. Trimming pared 0 bases from V and 4 bases from J, leaving 13 bases between. DNA of the CDR3: TGCGCCAGCAGCTTGGAGGGCCTCTTGGGCACTGAAGCTTTCTTT. Its protein product is CASSLEGLLGTEAFF. Based on the CDR3 plus reference TRBV5-1 and TRBJ1-1, the full variable domain is KAGVTQTPRYLIKTRGQQVTLSCSPISGHRSVSWYQQTPGQGLQFLFEYFSETQRNKGNFPGRFSGRQFSNSRSEMNVSTLELGDSALYLCASSLEGLLGTEAFFGQGTRLTVV.

This clonotype was found a few times. The chain uses TRBV7-9 and TRBJ2-3; 13 nucleotides line up with TRBD2. Germline V lookup: CDR1 SEHNR, CDR2 FQNEAQ (reference sequence). The CDR3 is 16 amino acids. Trimming removed 4 bases from V and 3 bases from J; junction bases left unmatched: 4. For the CDR3, the DNA is TGTGCCAGCAGCTACACGGGACTAGCGGGAACAGATACGCAGTATTTT. It codes for CASSYTGLAGTDTQYF. The full variable domain, completed using reference TRBV7-9 and TRBJ2-3, is DTGVSQNPRHKITKRGQNVTFRCDPISEHNRLYWYRQTLGQGPEFLTYFQNEAQLEKSRLLSDRFSAERPKGSFSTLEIQRTEQGDSAMYLCASSYTGLAGTDTQYFGPGTRLTVL.

The chain employs TRBV24-1 and TRBJ1-3; D is uncertain. From germline, CDR1 is KGHDR and CDR2 SFDVKD. This CDR3 comprises 13 residues. Between the trimmed V and J ends, which lost 4 bases and 6 bases, there was a span of 9 bases. CDR3 region: CATSDFRENTIYF. CDR3 bases: TGTGCCACCAGTGACTTTAGGGAAAACACCATATATTTT.

In its sample, this clonotype was seen a few times. V and J are TRBV12-3 or TRBV12-4 and TRBJ2-2; TRBD2 is a possible D gene (6 bases). The CDR3 has 15 residues. V was shortened by 0 bases and J by 4 bases, with 9 bases between the two germline ends. CDR3 DNA sequence: TGTGCCAGCAGTTTAGCAGGAGGGGCCACCGGGGAGCTGTTTTTT. It translates to CASSLAGGATGELFF.

This clonotype has a handful of counts. J is TRBJ1-1 and V is TRBV3-1, with D perhaps TRBD1 (5 bases). Germline CDR1 and CDR2: LGHDT and YNNKEL (reference sequence). V lost 1 base and J lost 0, with 6 bases in between. The CDR3 length is 14 residues. CDR3 in amino acids: CASSQGGMNTEAFF. The CDR3 nucleotides read TGTGCCAGCAGCCAAGGGGGGATGAACACTGAAGCTTTCTTT.

The table lists this clonotype with many counts. The chain links TRBV3-1 to TRBJ1-1, with D possibly being TRBD1 (6 bases). Germline CDR1 is LGHDT and CDR2 is YNNKEL (reference sequence). V lost 4 bases to trimming and J lost 4 bases, with 13 bases between them. This CDR3 spans 14 amino acids. CDR3 coding DNA: TGTGCCAGCAGCCTGGGACAACGGAGCACTGAAGCTTTCTTT. Its translation: CASSLGQRSTEAFF.

Regarding this clonotype: This may be a read error: a much more frequent sequence differs by one nucleotide. The chain employs TRBV7-2 and TRBJ2-1; no clear D gene. The CDR3 loop spans 15 amino acids. Per germline, CDR1 SGHTA and CDR2 FQGNSA. The CDR3 sequence is CASSLATSSYSEQFF. In nucleotides, the CDR3 is TGTGCCAGCAGCTTAGCGACGAGCTCCTACAGTGAGCAGTTCTTC.

The V and J genes are TRBV12-3 or TRBV12-4 and TRBJ2-3, with 7 bases matching TRBD2. The CDR3 consists of 16 residues. The V segment lost 4 bases and the J segment 0 bases; nucleotides outside the gene matches: 7. The CDR3: CASSYASGASTDTQYF. The CDR3 DNA sequence: TGTGCCAGCAGTTATGCTAGCGGAGCTAGCACAGATACGCAGTATTTT.

This clonotype was seen many times. V gene TRBV11-2 combines with J gene TRBJ2-7; TRBD1 is a possible D gene (6 bases). This CDR3 has 16 residues. CDR1 is SGHAT, CDR2 FQNNGV, per germline. V was shortened by 1 base and J by 1 base, with 14 bases between the two germline ends. The chain's CDR3 is CASSLGHGGASYEQYF. The CDR3 DNA reads TGTGCCAGCAGCTTAGGCCATGGGGGCGCATCCTACGAGCAGTACTTC.

The V call is TRBV7-2, the J call TRBJ1-4; possibly TRBD1 for D (5 bases). Germline CDR1 is SGHTA and CDR2 is FQGNSA. V was clipped by 1 base and J by 8 bases, with 14 bases between them. The CDR3 loop spans 15 amino acids. The CDR3 spells CASSLGAGIVEKLFF. The DNA for the CDR3 is TGTGCCAGCAGCTTAGGGGCAGGGATCGTCGAAAAACTGTTTTTT.

There are many counts of this clonotype. This chain links TRBV2 with TRBJ1-2; D is undetermined. Germline CDR1 and CDR2: SNHLY and FYNNEI. The germline V and J ends were trimmed by 4 bases and 5 bases, with 5 bases remaining between them. The CDR3 runs 11 residues. The CDR3 reads CASSVDYGYTF. The CDR3 DNA reads as TGTGCCAGCAGTGTGGATTATGGCTACACCTTC.

The CDR3 region is CASNRINEQFF. The CDR3 DNA reads as TGTGCCAGCAATAGAATAAATGAGCAGTTCTTC. The gene calls are TRBV28 and TRBJ2-1; no firm D call. This CDR3 is built from 11 residues. Germline lookup yields CDR1 MDHEN and CDR2 SYDVKM. V was cut by 7 bases and J by 7 bases, with 8 bases left in between.

V and J are TRBV20-1 and TRBJ1-3; D might be TRBD1 (5 bases). The CDR3 has 15 amino acids. Germline-derived CDR1 and CDR2 are DFQATT and SNEGSKA (reference sequence). The V gene lost 5 bases and the J gene lost 1 base, with 15 bases spanning the gap. CDR3 in amino acids: CSAPPGGRSGNTIYF. CDR3 nucleotides: TGCAGTGCTCCTCCGGGGGGAAGGTCTGGAAACACCATATATTTT.

In its sample, this clonotype was seen a few times. The chain joins TRBV4-3 to TRBJ2-3; TRBD2 matches 7 bases. V was clipped by 0 bases and J by 6 bases; unmatched bases: 6. The CDR3 contains 15 residues. Germline values: CDR1 LGHNA, CDR2 YSLEER. The CDR3 region is CASSQDNRGSDTQYF. For the CDR3, the DNA is TGCGCCAGCAGCCAAGATAACCGCGGGAGTGATACGCAGTATTTT.

The chain recombines TRBV12-3 or TRBV12-4 with TRBJ2-7, with 8 bases identical to TRBD2. V lost 5 bases and J lost 4; bases outside the gene matches: 7. CDR3 length: 14 amino acids. The CDR3 nucleotides read TGTGCCAGCAGTGCCTTACTAGCGGAGTACGAGCAGTACTTC. Translating it yields CASSALLAEYEQYF.

V is TRBV18 and J is TRBJ2-3; TRBD2 matches 12 bases. V lost 4 bases, J lost 0 bases, and 2 bases stayed unmatched. The CDR3 consists of 16 residues. Germline CDR1 and CDR2: KGHSH and LQKENI. The CDR3: CASSLTSGRSTDTQYF. In DNA form, the CDR3 reads TGTGCCAGCTCACTTACTAGCGGGAGGAGCACAGATACGCAGTATTTT.

This clonotype was seen only a few times. The V gene is TRBV11-3, the J gene TRBJ2-1; 8 bases map to TRBD2. Germline values: CDR1 SGHNT, CDR2 YENEEA. V gave up 1 base and J gave up 4 bases; unmatched junction bases: 3. The CDR3 has 15 amino acids. The CDR3 spells CASSLGSGDYNEQFF. CDR3 nucleotides: TGTGCCAGCAGCTTAGGTAGCGGGGATTACAATGAGCAGTTCTTC.

The J gene is TRBJ2-2, the V gene TRBV7-8; TRBD1 aligns across 10 bases. The germline CDR1 and CDR2 sequences are SGHVS and FQNEAQ. The V and J ends lost 5 bases and 7 bases, in that order; junction bases with no gene match: 4. This CDR3 region has 14 residues. CDR3 residues: CASSPGTGDGELFF. CDR3 in DNA: TGTGCCAGCAGCCCCGGGACAGGGGACGGGGAGCTGTTTTTT.

This clonotype was counted many times. V gene TRBV11-1 combines with J gene TRBJ2-7, with 9 bases matching TRBD2. The V gene's germline CDR1 is SGHAT and CDR2 FQDESV (reference sequence). This CDR3 is built from 15 residues. V gave up 1 base and J gave up 2 bases; unmatched junction bases: 3. The DNA for the CDR3 is TGTGCCAGCAGCTTAGGACTAGCGGTACCCTACGAGCAGTACTTC. This gives the protein CASSLGLAVPYEQYF.

This clonotype has ten or more counts. The chain combines TRBV7-8 with TRBJ2-1; 10 positions match TRBD2. The CDR3 runs to 16 residues. V lost 5 bases, J lost 9 bases, and 13 bases stayed unmatched. CDR1 SGHVS and CDR2 FQNEAQ come from the germline V gene. This chain's CDR3 is CASSPPVASGSGEQFF. CDR3 DNA: TGTGCCAGCAGCCCCCCAGTCGCTAGCGGGAGTGGTGAGCAGTTCTTC.

The rearrangement joins TRBV19 to TRBJ1-1; TRBD1 is a possible D gene (5 bases). There are 14 residues in the CDR3. Trimming pared 4 bases from V and 4 bases from J, leaving 13 bases between. In germline, CDR1 is LNHDA, CDR2 SQIVND (reference sequence). This CDR3 is CASSTLDRRTEAFF. The DNA of the CDR3 is TGTGCCAGTAGTACTCTTGACAGACGCACTGAAGCTTTCTTT.

Many counts were recorded for this clonotype. The chain has TRBV28 and TRBJ1-2; D gene unclear. The CDR3 runs 13 residues. Between the trimmed V and J ends, which lost 10 bases and 1 base, there was a span of 13 bases. Germline CDR1 and CDR2: MDHEN and SYDVKM. The CDR3 nucleotides are TGTGCCATCCAGGACGGATTTAACTATGGCTACACCTTC. This codes for CAIQDGFNYGYTF.

This clonotype was observed a few times. This chain links TRBV30 with TRBJ1-2; D gene unclear. The CDR3 is made up of 14 amino acids. The germline V and J ends were trimmed by 0 bases and 6 bases, with 14 bases remaining between them. CDR1 is GTSNPN, CDR2 SVGIG, per germline (reference sequence). Here the CDR3 DNA reads TGTGCCTGGAGTGTACGCTTGGCAGCCGATGGCTACACCTTC. Its protein is CAWSVRLAADGYTF.

J is TRBJ1-3 and V is TRBV5-1; no firm D call. CDR1 and CDR2 from the germline V gene are SGHRS and YFSETQ. CDR3 length: 14 residues. With 0 bases removed from V and 3 bases from J, the gap between germline ends came to 7 bases. The CDR3 protein is CASSLGDNGNTIYF. CDR3 nucleotides: TGCGCCAGCAGCTTGGGGGATAATGGAAACACCATATATTTT.

The sample holds a few counts of this clonotype. The chain is built from TRBV5-6 and TRBJ2-7; 7 nucleotides agree with TRBD2. The CDR3 sequence is 14 residues long. Losses at the gene ends were 0 bases for V and 2 bases for J; bases not matched to a gene: 2. Germline values: CDR1 SGHDT, CDR2 YYEEEE. The CDR3 DNA follows: TGTGCCAGCAGCTTGGCTCTAGCGGCCTACGAGCAGTACTTC. Protein: CASSLALAAYEQYF.

The table lists this clonotype with a few counts. The chain is built from TRBV7-3 and TRBJ2-5; D is tentatively TRBD1 or TRBD2 (5 bases each). V shed 5 bases and J shed 11 bases, with 18 bases lying between them. In germline, CDR1 is SGHTA, CDR2 FQGTGA. The CDR3 has 13 amino acids. CDR3 in DNA: TGTGCCAGCAGCCCCAACCTTAGGGGACCTCAGTACTTC. It translates to CASSPNLRGPQYF. Full variable domain (outside the CDR3, taken from reference TRBV7-3 and TRBJ2-5): GAGVSQTPSNKVTEKGKYVELRCDPISGHTALYWYRQSLGQGPEFLIYFQGTGAADDSGLPNDRFFAVRPEGSVSTLKIQRTERGDSAVYLCASSPNLRGPQYFGPGTRLLVL.

The CDR3: CASSNQDSEAFF. The CDR3 bases are TGTGCCAGCAGTAACCAGGACAGTGAAGCTTTCTTT. This chain connects TRBV6-2 or TRBV6-3 to TRBJ1-1; D perhaps matches TRBD1 (6 bases). The CDR3 covers 12 residues. Trimming took off 5 bases at V and 7 bases at J, with 11 bases between the two ends. Germline CDR1 reads MNHEY; CDR2 reads SVGEGT.

The chain couples TRBV6-1 to TRBJ2-7; 11 bases fit TRBD1. J gave up 5 bases and V 5 bases, and 8 bases lay outside the gene matches. Germline CDR1 is MNHNS and CDR2 is SASEGT. CDR3 length equals 15 residues. CDR3 sequence reads: CASSRPGQGVHEQYF. The CDR3 DNA follows: TGTGCCAGCAGTCGGCCGGGACAGGGGGTACACGAGCAGTACTTC.